The rows below give T cell receptor beta chains drawn from one sample of a study of CD8+ T cells in alopecia areata. TCRdb's copy holds only in-frame clones and misses some; the assay was immunoSEQ multiplex PCR. The sample gives about 100,000 clones, around 60% of which show up once; about a sixth is in the top ten. This sample comprised CD8+ T cells sorted from blood, obtained at approximately week 60, from a patient treated with tofacitinib. Receptor source: a human donor with alopecia areata. The CDR3 runs from the conserved cysteine through the conserved F or W. The D gene is left open where the match is weak. Clone size is given for some rows only: seen once, a few or many times, or a class if the clone is expanded.

J gene	clone size	V gene	D gene	CDR3 DNA	CDR3 protein
TRBJ2-5	-	TRBV7-6	-	TGTGCCAGCAGCTTAGGGGGGCGCCGGGAGACCCAGTACTTC	CASSLGGRRETQYF
TRBJ2-1	-	TRBV13	TRBD2	TGTGCCAGCAGCTTAGCTCTAGCGGGTTTAAAGGGTGAGCAGTTCTTC	CASSLALAGLKGEQFF
TRBJ1-5	-	TRBV5-6	-	TGTGCCAGCAGCTTGGGTGCTCAGCCCCAGCATTTT	CASSLGAQPQHF
TRBJ2-1	-	TRBV5-1	-	TGCGCCAGCAGCGACCAGGGGAGTGGTCGGTATGAGCAGTTCTTC	CASSDQGSGRYEQFF
TRBJ2-3	-	TRBV13	-	TGTGCCAGCAGCTCGAGACAGGTCTCGTCTCCCCCTAGGCGCACAGATACGCAGTATTTT	CASSSRQVSSPPRRTDTQYF
TRBJ2-7	-	TRBV9	-	TGTGCCAGCAGCCCACGGGTCTCATCTTCCTACGAGCAGTACTTC	CASSPRVSSSYEQYF
TRBJ2-5	-	TRBV14	TRBD1	TGTGCCAGCAGCCCTTGGGACAGGGGACAAGAGACCCAGTACTTC	CASSPWDRGQETQYF
TRBJ1-2	-	TRBV7-9	-	TGTGCCAGCAGCTTCTCTCCAGACTATGGCTACACCTTC	CASSFSPDYGYTF
TRBJ2-5	-	TRBV29-1	-	TGCAGCGTTGAAGAGGTTGGGGTGGGTACGACCCAGTACTTC	CSVEEVGVGTTQYF
TRBJ1-2	-	TRBV6-5	-	TGTGCCAGCAGTTCGGGCGACTATGGCTACACCTTC	CASSSGDYGYTF
TRBJ2-2	-	TRBV27	-	TGTGCCAGCAGTTTTGGGGGCGGGGCCGGGGAGCTGTTTTTT	CASSFGGGAGELFF
TRBJ1-1	few	TRBV11-3	-	TGTGCCAGCAGCGATGGACAGAAGAACACTGAAGCTTTCTTT	CASSDGQKNTEAFF